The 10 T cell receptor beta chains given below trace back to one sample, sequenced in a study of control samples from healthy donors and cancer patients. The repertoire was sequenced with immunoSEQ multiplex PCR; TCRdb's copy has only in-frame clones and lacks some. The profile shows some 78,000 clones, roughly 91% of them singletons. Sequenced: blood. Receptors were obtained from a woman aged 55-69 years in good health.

The CDR3 DNA is TGTGCCAGCAGCTTGGTCGGGACAGGACCTAACTATGGCTACACCTTC. Its protein is CASSLVGTGPNYGYTF. The chain uses TRBV7-2 and TRBJ1-2; 8 nucleotides line up with TRBD1. The V gene's germline CDR1 is SGHTA and CDR2 FQGNSA. The CDR3 is made up of 16 amino acids. V lost 3 bases, J lost 0 bases, and 6 bases stayed unmatched.

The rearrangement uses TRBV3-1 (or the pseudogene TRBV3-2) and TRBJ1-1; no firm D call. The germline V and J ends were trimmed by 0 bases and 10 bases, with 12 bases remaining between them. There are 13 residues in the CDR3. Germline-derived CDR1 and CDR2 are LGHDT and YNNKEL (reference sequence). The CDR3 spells CASSQDNKGTAFF. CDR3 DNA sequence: TGTGCCAGCAGCCAAGACAATAAAGGAACAGCTTTCTTT.

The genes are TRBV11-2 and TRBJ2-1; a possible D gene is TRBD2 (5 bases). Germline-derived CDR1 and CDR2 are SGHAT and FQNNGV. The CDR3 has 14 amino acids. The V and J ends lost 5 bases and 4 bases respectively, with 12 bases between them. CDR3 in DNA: TGTGCCAGCAGCACGGGATCTACGTACAATGAGCAGTTCTTC. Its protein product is CASSTGSTYNEQFF.

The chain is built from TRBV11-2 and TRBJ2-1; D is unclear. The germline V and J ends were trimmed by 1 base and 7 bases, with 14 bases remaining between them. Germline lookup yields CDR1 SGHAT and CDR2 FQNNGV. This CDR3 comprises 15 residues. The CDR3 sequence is CASSLGPEPPNEQFF. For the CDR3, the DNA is TGTGCCAGCAGCTTAGGACCAGAGCCCCCAAATGAGCAGTTCTTC.

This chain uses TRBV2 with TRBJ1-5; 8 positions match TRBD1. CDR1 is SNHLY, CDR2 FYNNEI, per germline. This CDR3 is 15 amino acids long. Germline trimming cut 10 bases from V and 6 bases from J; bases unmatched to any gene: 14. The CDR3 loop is CATSVQGGVGQPQHF. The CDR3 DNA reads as TGTGCCACCTCAGTACAGGGGGGAGTCGGTCAGCCCCAGCATTTT.

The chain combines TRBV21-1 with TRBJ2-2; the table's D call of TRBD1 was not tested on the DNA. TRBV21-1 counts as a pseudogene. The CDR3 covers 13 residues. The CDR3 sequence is CASSLSDSGELFF. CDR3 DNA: TGTGCCAGCAGTCTATCGGACAGCGGGGAGCTGTTTTTT.

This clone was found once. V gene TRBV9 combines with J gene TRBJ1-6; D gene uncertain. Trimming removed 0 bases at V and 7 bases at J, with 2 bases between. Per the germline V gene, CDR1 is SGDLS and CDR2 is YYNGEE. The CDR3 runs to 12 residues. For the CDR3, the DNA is TGTGCCAGCAGCGTAGCGAATTCACCCCTCCACTTT. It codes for CASSVANSPLHF.

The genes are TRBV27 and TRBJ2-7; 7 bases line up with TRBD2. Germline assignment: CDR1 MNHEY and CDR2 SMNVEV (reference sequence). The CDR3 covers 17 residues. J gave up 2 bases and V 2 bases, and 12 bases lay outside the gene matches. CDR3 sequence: CASSLSRRGSGAYEQYF. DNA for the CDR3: TGTGCCAGCAGTTTAAGCCGCCGCGGGAGTGGGGCCTACGAGCAGTACTTC.

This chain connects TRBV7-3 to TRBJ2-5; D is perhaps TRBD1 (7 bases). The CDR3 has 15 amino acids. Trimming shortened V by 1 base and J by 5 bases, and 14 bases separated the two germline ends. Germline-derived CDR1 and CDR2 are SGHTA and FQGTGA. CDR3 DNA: TGTGCCAGCAGCTTAAAGGACGCAGGGGGGGAGACCCAGTACTTC. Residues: CASSLKDAGGETQYF.

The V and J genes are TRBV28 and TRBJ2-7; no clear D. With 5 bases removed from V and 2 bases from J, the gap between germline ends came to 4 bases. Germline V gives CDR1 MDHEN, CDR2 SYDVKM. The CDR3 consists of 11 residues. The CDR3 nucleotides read TGTGCCAGCAGTGCCCCCTACGAGCAGTACTTC. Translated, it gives CASSAPYEQYF.